This TCR beta chain came from a study of T cells after yellow fever vaccination. A remark on this clonotype: Its target is unknown.

In TCRdb, the 5' RACE reads were re-called with MiXCR into one record per CDR3 protein. In the table there are about 340,000 distinct CDR3 sequences, about 12% of which are singletons. The CDR3 is 15 residues long. Unmatched junction bases numbered 6, after V lost 7 bases and J lost 0 bases. Study conclusions and caveats: The booster saw the reappearance of most primary-vaccination clones (approximately 97% CD4, roughly 87% CD8).

The specimen comprised CD4+ T cells sorted from PBMCs, sampled 15 days after the yellow fever booster vaccination. This rearrangement joins TRBV12-3 or TRBV12-4 to TRBJ2-3; TRBD2 agrees at 8 bases. The sequence was collected from a young man who received the YFV17D yellow fever vaccine. This CDR3 is CASTSTGGSTDTQYF. The CDR3 DNA is TGTGCCAGCACGAGTACGGGGGGGAGCACAGATACGCAGTATTTT.